The 17 T cell receptor beta chains in this list originate from one sample, sequenced in a study of blood T cells in healthy people across ages. For the second PCR, which ran for roughly 7 to 11 cycles, a sample-barcoded 5' primer and a J-beta primer mix were used. MiXCR was run by TCRdb on the 5' RACE reads, yielding one entry per CDR3 protein. The sample consists of about a million distinct CDR3 sequences, approximately 38% of them appearing once. Sample: blood. The receptors were gathered from a man aged 18 to 35 in good health.

This clonotype was recorded a few times. The chain's CDR3 is CASSLRDRMDTEAFF. The CDR3 nucleotides read TGTGCCAGCAGTTTAAGGGACAGGATGGACACTGAAGCTTTCTTT. The chain combines TRBV27 with TRBJ1-1, with TRBD1 identical over 8 bases. CDR3 length: 15 amino acids. V lost 2 bases, J lost 3 bases, and 5 bases stayed unmatched. Looked up from germline, CDR1 is MNHEY and CDR2 is SMNVEV (reference sequence).

This clonotype was detected a few times. The V gene is TRBV20-1, the J gene TRBJ2-1; 7 bases match TRBD2. The J call is in doubt because the DNA end fits TRBJ2-7 better. The CDR3 contains 15 residues. CDR1 and CDR2 (germline): DFQATT, SNEGSKA (reference sequence). The CDR3 DNA is TGCAGTGCTAGAGAACCTAGCGGACACTACAATGAGCAGTACTTC. Its protein is CSAREPSGHYNEQYF.

The chain has TRBV4-3 and TRBJ1-1, with a tentative D call TRBD1 (5 bases). The CDR3 spans 20 residues. CDR1 is LGHNA and CDR2 is YSLEER in the germline V gene. Trimming removed 0 bases at V and 0 bases at J, with 23 bases between. The CDR3 region is CASSQEDLGGDHDVNTEAFF. CDR3 coding DNA: TGCGCCAGCAGCCAAGAAGATTTGGGAGGGGACCACGACGTGAACACTGAAGCTTTCTTT.

The chain carries TRBV13 and TRBJ1-5; unclear D gene. V was trimmed by 0 bases and J by 9 bases, leaving 9 bases between them. This CDR3 region has 13 residues. Germline V gene sequence: CDR1 PRHDT, CDR2 FYEKMQ (reference sequence). DNA of the CDR3: TGTGCCAGCAGCTTAGGCCGATGGGGGCCCCAGCATTTT. The encoded protein is CASSLGRWGPQHF.

This chain connects TRBV7-2 to TRBJ2-1; no clear D gene. V was cut by 0 bases and J by 2 bases, with 8 bases left in between. The CDR3 spans 15 residues. Germline V gene data show CDR1 as SGHTA and CDR2 as FQGNSA. CDR3 sequence reads: CASSLAGSAYNEQFF. CDR3 DNA sequence: TGTGCCAGCAGCTTAGCTGGCTCTGCCTACAATGAGCAGTTCTTC.

About this clonotype itself: A much larger clone is a single base away; this may be a read error. The chain uses TRBV7-2 and TRBJ2-1; tentatively, D is TRBD1 (5 bases). Germline V CDR1 and CDR2: SGHTA, FQGNSA. V was trimmed by 5 bases and J by 3 bases, leaving 14 bases between them. The CDR3 totals 15 residues. The CDR3 loop is CASSLVGPDYNEQFF. In DNA, the CDR3 is TGTGCCAGCAGCCTAGTGGGGCCCGACTACAATGAGCAGTTCTTC.

The rearrangement uses TRBV20-1 and TRBJ1-3, with unresolved D. Germline CDR1 and CDR2: DFQATT and SNEGSKA (reference sequence). Trimming removed 2 bases at V and 0 bases at J, with 14 bases between. The CDR3 is 16 residues long. CDR3 sequence: CSARRATGGSGNTIYF. In nucleotides, the CDR3 is TGCAGTGCTAGACGAGCGACGGGTGGCTCTGGAAACACCATATATTTT.

The CDR3: CASSSDREEMNTEAFF. The DNA for the CDR3 is TGTGCCAGCAGTTCCGACAGGGAGGAAATGAACACTGAAGCTTTCTTT. The chain combines TRBV6-5 with TRBJ1-1, with 7 bases that match TRBD1. The CDR3 runs 16 residues. The germline gives CDR1 MNHEY, CDR2 SVGAGI. V trimming: 4 bases; J trimming: 0 bases; junction bases outside the gene matches: 8.

This clonotype was picked up one time. The genes are TRBV4-2 and TRBJ2-3, with D possibly matching TRBD2 (6 bases). Germline CDR1 reads LGHNA; CDR2 reads YNFKEQ. The ends were cut back, 4 bases at V and 6 bases at J, with 20 bases in the middle. This CDR3 region has 16 residues. The CDR3 loop reads CASSPGASVEVDTQYF. CDR3 in DNA: TGTGCCAGCAGCCCCGGGGCTAGCGTCGAGGTGGATACGCAGTATTTT.

This clonotype was observed a handful of times. The chain joins TRBV29-1 to TRBJ1-2, with a tentative D call TRBD1 (5 bases). The CDR3 runs to 13 residues. Trimming left V 6 bases short and J 5 bases short, with 16 bases between. CDR1 is SQVTM and CDR2 is ANQGSEA in the germline V gene. The CDR3 spells CSVPGGGIYGYTF. In nucleotides, the CDR3 is TGCAGCGTCCCCGGGGGGGGAATTTATGGCTACACCTTC.

The CDR3 DNA sequence: TGTGCCAGCAGGAAAGAGACGGGGCCTGGGGCTGAAGCTTTCTTT. Its translation is CASRKETGPGAEAFF. The chain employs TRBV27 and TRBJ1-1; D might be TRBD1 (5 bases). The V and J ends lost 6 bases and 6 bases respectively, with 20 bases between them. CDR1 and CDR2 from the germline V gene are MNHEY and SMNVEV (reference sequence). The CDR3 covers 15 residues.

This clonotype occurred a few times. The chain uses TRBV12-3 or TRBV12-4 and TRBJ1-1, with D possibly TRBD1 on 6 matching bases. Between the trimmed V and J ends, which lost 7 bases and 2 bases, there was a span of 14 bases. The CDR3 loop spans 14 amino acids. Written as DNA, the CDR3 is TGTGCCAGCACCCCGGGACACTCAAACACTGAAGCTTTCTTT. It specifies CASTPGHSNTEAFF.

V and J are TRBV4-1 and TRBJ2-1; a weak D match, TRBD2 (6 bases). Trimming stripped 2 bases from V and 0 bases from J, with 14 bases between. Germline CDR1 MGHRA, CDR2 YSYEKL. The CDR3 covers 17 residues. The CDR3 DNA reads as TGCGCCAGCAGCCAACCGGCGCGGGGACGCTCCTACAATGAGCAGTTCTTC. This translates into CASSQPARGRSYNEQFF.

The chain carries TRBV19 and TRBJ1-1, with D possibly matching TRBD1 (5 bases). From germline, CDR1 is LNHDA and CDR2 SQIVND (reference sequence). The CDR3 totals 15 residues. Trimming shortened V by 4 bases and J by 4 bases, and 16 bases separated the two germline ends. Written as DNA, the CDR3 is TGTGCCAGTAGTAGCCAGGGTGCGAGGGGCACTGAAGCTTTCTTT. Protein: CASSSQGARGTEAFF.

The chain employs TRBV3-1 and TRBJ1-2; D remains ambiguous. CDR3 size: 13 residues. Germline V gene data show CDR1 as LGHDT and CDR2 as YNNKEL (reference sequence). V was pared by 2 bases and J by 1 base, with 5 bases between. As DNA, the CDR3 is TGTGCCAGCAGCCAAAGGGATAACTATGGCTACACCTTC. This codes for CASSQRDNYGYTF.

V usage is TRBV10-2 and J usage is TRBJ2-1, with D possibly being TRBD2 (6 bases). Germline V gives CDR1 WSHSY, CDR2 SAAADI. This CDR3 is 13 amino acids long. Trimming stripped 6 bases from V and 2 bases from J, with 8 bases between. CDR3 bases: TGCGCCAGCAGGCGGGATACCTACAATGAGCAGTTCTTC. The encoded protein is CASRRDTYNEQFF.

This clonotype was found a few times. J is TRBJ1-2 and V is TRBV6-2 or TRBV6-3, with D possibly being TRBD1 (6 bases). This CDR3 contains 14 residues. The V end lost 7 bases, the J end lost 3 bases, and 15 bases lay between the germline ends. Per the germline V gene, CDR1 is MNHEY and CDR2 is SVGEGT. The DNA for the CDR3 is TGTGCCAGCACCTCCGGGGGCGATTACTATGGCTACACCTTC. Protein: CASTSGGDYYGYTF.